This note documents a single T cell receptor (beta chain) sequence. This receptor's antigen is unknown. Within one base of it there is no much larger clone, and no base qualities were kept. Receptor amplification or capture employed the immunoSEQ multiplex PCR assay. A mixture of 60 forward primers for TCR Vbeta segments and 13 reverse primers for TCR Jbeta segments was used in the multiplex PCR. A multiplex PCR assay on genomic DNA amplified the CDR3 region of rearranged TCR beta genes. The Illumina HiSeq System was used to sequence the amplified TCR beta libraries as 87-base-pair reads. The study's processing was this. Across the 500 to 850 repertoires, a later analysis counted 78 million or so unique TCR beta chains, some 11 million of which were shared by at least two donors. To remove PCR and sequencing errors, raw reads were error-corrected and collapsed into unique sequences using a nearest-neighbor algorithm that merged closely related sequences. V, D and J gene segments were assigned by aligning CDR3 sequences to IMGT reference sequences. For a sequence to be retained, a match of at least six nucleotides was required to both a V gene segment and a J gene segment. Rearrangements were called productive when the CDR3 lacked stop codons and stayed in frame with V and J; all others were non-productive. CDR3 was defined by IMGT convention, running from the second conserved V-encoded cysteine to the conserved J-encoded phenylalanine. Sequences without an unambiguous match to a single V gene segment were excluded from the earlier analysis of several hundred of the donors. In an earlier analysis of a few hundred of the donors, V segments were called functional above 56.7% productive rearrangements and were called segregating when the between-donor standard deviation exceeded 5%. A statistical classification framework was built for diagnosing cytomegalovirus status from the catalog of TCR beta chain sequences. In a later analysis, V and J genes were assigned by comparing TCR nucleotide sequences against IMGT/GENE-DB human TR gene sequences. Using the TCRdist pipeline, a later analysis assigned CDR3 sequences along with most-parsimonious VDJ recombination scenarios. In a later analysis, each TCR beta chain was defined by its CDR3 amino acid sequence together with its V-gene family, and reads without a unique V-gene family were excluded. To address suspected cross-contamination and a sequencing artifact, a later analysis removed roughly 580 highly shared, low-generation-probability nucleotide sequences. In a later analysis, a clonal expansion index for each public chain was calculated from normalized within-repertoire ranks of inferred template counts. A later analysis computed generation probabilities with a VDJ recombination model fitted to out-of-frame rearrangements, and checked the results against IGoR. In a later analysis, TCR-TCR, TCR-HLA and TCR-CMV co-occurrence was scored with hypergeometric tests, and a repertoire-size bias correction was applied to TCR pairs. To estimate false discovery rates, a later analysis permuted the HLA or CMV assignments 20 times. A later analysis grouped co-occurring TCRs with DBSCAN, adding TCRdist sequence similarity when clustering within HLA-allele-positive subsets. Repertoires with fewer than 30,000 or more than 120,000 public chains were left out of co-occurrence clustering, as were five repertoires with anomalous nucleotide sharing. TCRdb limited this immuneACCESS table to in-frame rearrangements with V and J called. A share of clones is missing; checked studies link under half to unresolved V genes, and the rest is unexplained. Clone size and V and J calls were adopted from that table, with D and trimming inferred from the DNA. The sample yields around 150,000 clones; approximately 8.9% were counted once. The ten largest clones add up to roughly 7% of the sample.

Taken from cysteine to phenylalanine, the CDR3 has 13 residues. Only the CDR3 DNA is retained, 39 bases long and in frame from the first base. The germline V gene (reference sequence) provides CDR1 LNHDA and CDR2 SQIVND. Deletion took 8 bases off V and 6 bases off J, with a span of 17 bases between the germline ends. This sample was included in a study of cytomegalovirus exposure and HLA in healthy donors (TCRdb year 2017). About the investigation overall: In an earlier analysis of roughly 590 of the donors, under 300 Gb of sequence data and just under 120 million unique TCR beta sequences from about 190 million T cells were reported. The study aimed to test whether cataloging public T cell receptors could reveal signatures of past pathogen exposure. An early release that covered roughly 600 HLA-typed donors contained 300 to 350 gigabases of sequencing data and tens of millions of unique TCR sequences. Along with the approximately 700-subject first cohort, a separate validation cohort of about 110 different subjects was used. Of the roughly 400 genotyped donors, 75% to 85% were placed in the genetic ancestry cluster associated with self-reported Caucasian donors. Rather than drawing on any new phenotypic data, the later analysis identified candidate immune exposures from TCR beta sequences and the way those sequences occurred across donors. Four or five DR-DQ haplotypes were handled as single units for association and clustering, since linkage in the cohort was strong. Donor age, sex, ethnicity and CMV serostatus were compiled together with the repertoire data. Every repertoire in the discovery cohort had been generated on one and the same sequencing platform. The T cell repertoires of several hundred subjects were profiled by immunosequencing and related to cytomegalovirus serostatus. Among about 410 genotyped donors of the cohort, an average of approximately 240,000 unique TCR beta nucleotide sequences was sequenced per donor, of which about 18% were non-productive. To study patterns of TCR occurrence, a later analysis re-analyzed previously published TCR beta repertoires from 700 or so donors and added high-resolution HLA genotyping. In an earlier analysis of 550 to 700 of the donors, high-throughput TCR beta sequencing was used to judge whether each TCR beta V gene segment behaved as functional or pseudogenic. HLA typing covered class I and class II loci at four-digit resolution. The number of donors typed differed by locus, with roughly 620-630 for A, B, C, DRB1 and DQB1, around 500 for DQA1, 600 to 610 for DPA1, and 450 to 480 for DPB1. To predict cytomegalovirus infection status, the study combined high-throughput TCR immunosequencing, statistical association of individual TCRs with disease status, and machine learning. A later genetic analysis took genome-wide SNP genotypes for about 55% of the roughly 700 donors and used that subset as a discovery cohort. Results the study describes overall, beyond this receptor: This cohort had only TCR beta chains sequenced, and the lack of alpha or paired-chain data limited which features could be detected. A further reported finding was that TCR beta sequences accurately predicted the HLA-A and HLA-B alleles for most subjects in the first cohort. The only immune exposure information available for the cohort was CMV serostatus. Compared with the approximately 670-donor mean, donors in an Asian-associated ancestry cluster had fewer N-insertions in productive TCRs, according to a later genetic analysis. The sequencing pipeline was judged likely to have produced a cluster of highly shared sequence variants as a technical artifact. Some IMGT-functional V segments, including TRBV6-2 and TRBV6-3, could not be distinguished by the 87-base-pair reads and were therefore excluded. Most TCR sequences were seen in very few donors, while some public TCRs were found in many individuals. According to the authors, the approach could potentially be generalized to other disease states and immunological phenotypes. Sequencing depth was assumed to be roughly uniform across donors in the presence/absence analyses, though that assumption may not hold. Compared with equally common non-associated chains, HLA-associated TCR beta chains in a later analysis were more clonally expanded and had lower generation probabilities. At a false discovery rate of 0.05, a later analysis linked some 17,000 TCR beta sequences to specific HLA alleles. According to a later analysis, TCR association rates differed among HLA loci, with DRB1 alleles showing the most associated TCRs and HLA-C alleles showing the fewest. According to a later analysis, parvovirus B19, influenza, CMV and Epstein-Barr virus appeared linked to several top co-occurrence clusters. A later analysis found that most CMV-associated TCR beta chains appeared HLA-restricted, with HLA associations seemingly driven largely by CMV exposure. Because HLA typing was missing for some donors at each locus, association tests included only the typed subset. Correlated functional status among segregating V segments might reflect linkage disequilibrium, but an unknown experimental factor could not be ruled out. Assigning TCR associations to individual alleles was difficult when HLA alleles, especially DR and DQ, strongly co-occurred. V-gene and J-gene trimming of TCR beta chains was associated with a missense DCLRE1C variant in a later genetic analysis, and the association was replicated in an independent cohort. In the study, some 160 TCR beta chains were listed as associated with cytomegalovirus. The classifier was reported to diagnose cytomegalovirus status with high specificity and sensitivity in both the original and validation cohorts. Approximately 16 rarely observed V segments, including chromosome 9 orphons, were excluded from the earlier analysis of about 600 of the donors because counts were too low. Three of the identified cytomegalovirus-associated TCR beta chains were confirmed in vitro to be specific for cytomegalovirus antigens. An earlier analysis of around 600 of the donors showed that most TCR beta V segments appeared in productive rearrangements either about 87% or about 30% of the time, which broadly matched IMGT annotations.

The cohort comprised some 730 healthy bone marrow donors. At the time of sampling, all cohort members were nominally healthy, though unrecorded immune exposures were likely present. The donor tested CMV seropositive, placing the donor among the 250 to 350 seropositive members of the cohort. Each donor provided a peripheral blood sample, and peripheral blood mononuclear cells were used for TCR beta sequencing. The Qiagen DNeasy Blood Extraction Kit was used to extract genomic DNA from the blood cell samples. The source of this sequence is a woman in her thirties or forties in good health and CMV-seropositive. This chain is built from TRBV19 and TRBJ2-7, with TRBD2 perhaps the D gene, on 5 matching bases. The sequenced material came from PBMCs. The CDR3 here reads CASAPGTVGEQYF. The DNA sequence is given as TGTGCCAGTGCTCCGGGAACAGTGGGCGAGCAGTACTTC.